The text below deals with one TCR beta chain. The antigen is not known. These data originate in a study of neurological immune-mediated disorders. By 5'RACE with 10-nucleotide random UMIs, the cDNA was made. TCRdb re-analysed the 5' RACE reads in MiXCR, keeping a single row per CDR3 protein. The profile shows 65,000 to 75,000 distinct CDR3 sequences, about 5% of them singletons. General observations from the study: None of the CDR3 amino acid sequences in expanded clones turned up in more than one subject, which points to private repertoires in all groups. Multiple sclerosis, the disease with the least TCR clonal expansion, fell below healthy controls, whereas HTLV-1-associated myelopathy showed the most.

In germline, CDR1 is SNHLY, CDR2 FYNNEI. This CDR3 is 16 amino acids long. V lost 1 base, J lost 0 bases, and 10 bases lay in between. The sequencing sample was made of PBMCs. The receptor was isolated from a human donor with multiple sclerosis. The donor label of this sample is uncertain. The chain is built from TRBV2 and TRBJ2-1; D is unclear. The CDR3 DNA follows: TGTGCCAGCAGTGAAGAGTTGATCTCCTCCTACAATGAGCAGTTCTTC. It is translated as CASSEELISSYNEQFF.